This TCR beta chain was retrieved from a study of control samples from healthy donors and cancer patients. This table comes from immunoSEQ multiplex PCR, and its TCRdb copy is limited to in-frame clones, with some not included. The repertoire includes around 90,000 clones, approximately 81% of them detected once, and less than 2.5% sits in the top ten. The germline V gene encodes CDR1 KGHSH and CDR2 LQKENI. CDR3 length: 15 amino acids. Trimming took 4 bases from V and 6 from J; bases not matched to a gene: 6. The sample taken for sequencing was blood. This sequence was found in a woman in her thirties or forties in good health. The chain links TRBV18 to TRBJ1-4, with 9 nucleotides matching TRBD1. This CDR3 reads CASSLGQGRDEKLFF. In DNA form, the CDR3 reads TGTGCCAGCTCACTCGGACAGGGGAGGGATGAAAAACTGTTTTTT.